This T cell receptor (beta chain) appears in the sequencing data of a study of cytomegalovirus exposure and HLA in healthy donors. Vbeta (60) and Jbeta (13) primers were used in the PCR. The data were produced by immunoSEQ multiplex PCR, yet TCRdb's version contains in-frame clones alone and is incomplete. The sample has approximately 130,000 clones; around 75% are singletons. This clone was seen only once. Germline V gene sequence: CDR1 MNHEY, CDR2 SMNVEV (reference sequence). Between the trimmed V and J ends, which lost 10 bases and 7 bases, there was a span of 19 bases. This CDR3 comprises 13 residues.

What was sequenced was PBMCs. The V gene is TRBV27, the J gene TRBJ1-1; D is ambiguous. This TCR was sampled from a man under 40 in good health and CMV-seronegative. CDR3 residues: CATVQRWPVEAFF. CDR3 DNA: TGTGCCACCGTACAAAGATGGCCCGTTGAAGCTTTCTTT.